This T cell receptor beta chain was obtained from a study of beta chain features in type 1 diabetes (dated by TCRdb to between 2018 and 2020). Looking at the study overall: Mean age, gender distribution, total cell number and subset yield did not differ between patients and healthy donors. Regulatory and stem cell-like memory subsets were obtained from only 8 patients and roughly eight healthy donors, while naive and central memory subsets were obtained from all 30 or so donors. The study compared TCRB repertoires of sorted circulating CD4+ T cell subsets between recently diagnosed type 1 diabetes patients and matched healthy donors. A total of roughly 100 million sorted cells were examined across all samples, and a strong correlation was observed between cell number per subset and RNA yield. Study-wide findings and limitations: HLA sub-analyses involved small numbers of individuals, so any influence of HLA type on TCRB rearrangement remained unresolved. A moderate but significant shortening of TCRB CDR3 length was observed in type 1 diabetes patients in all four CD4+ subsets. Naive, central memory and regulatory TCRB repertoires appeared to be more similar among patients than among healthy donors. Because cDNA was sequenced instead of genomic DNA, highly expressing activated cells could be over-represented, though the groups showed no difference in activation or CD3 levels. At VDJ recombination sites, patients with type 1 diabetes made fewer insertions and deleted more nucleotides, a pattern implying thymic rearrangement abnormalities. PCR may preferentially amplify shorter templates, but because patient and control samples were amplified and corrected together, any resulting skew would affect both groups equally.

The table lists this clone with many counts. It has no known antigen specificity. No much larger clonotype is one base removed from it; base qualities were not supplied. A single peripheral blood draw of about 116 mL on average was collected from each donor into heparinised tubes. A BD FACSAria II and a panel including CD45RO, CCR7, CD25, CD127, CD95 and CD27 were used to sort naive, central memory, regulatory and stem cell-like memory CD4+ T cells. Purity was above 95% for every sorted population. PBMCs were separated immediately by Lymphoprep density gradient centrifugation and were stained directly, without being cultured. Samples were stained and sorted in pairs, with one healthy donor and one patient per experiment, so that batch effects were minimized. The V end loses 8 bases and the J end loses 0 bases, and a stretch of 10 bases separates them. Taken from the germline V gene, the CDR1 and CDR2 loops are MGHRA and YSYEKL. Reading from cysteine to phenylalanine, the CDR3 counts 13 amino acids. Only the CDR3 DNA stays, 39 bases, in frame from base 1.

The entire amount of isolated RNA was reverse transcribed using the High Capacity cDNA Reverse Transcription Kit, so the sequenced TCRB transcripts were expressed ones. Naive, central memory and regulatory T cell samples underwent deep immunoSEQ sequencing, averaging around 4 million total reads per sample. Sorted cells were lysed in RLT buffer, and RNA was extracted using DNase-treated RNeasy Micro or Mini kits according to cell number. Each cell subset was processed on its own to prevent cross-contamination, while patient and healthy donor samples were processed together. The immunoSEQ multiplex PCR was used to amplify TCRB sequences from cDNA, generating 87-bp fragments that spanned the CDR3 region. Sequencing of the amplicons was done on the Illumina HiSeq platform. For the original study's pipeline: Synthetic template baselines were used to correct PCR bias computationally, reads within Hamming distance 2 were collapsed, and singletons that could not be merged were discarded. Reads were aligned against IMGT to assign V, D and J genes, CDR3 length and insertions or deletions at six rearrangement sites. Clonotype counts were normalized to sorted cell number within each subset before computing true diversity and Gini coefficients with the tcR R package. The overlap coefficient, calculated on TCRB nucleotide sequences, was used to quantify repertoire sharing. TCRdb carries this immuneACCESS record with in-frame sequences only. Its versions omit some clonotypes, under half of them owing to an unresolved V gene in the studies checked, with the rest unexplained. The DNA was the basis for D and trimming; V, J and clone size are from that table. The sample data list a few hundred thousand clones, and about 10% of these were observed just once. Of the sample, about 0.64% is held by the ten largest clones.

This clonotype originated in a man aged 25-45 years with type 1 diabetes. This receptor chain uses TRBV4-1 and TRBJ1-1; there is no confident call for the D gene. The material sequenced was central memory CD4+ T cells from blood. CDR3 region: CASREAMNTEAFF. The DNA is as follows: TGCGCCAGCCGGGAAGCCATGAACACTGAAGCTTTCTTT.